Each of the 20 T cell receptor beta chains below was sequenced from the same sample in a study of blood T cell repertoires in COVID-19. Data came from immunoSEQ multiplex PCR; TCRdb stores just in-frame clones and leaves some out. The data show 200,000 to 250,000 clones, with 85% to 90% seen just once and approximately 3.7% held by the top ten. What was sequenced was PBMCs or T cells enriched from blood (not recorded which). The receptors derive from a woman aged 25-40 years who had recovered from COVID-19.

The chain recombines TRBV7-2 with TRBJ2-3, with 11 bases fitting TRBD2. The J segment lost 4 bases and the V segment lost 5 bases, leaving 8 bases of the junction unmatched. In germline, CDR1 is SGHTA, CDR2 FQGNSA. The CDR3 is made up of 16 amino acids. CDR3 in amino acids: CASSPLAGGFADTQYF. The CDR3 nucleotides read TGTGCCAGCAGCCCGTTAGCGGGAGGGTTTGCAGATACGCAGTATTTT.

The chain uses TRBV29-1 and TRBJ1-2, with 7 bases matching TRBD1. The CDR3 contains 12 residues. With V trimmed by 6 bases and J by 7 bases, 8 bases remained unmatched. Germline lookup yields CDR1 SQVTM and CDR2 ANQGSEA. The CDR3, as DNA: TGCAGCGTGGGGTGGGACAGAAGTGGCTACACCTTC. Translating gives CSVGWDRSGYTF.

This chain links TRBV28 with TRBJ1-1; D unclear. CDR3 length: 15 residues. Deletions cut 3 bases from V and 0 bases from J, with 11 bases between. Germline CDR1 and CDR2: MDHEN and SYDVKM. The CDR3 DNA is TGTGCCAGCAGTTTCCCCGGGAGATTGAACACTGAAGCTTTCTTT. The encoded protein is CASSFPGRLNTEAFF.

The CDR3 protein is CASHVAGLTSSYNEQFF. The CDR3 region has the DNA TGTGCCAGCCACGTAGCGGGCCTTACTTCATCCTACAATGAGCAGTTCTTC. This chain connects TRBV28 to TRBJ2-1, with TRBD2 matching 7 bases. The CDR3 sequence is 17 residues long. With V trimmed by 8 bases and J by 1 base, 14 bases remained unmatched. Germline values: CDR1 MDHEN, CDR2 SYDVKM.

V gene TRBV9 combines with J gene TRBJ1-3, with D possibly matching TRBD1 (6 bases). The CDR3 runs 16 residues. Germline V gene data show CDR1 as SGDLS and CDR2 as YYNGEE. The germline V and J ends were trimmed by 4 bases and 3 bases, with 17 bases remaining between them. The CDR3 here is CASSLNVGGVGNTIYF. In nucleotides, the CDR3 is TGTGCCAGCAGCCTAAACGTAGGGGGGGTTGGAAACACCATATATTTT.

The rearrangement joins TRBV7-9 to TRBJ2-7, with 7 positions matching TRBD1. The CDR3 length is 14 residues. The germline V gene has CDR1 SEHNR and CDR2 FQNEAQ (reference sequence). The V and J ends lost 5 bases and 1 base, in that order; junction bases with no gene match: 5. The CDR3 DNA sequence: TGTGCCAGCAGCCGGACAGGAGGTTCCTACGAGCAGTACTTC. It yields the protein CASSRTGGSYEQYF.

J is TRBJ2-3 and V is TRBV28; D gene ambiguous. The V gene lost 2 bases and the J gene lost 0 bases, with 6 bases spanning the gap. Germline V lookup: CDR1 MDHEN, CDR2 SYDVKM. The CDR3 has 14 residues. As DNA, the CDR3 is TGTGCCAGCAGTTTAGCAGGTAGCACAGATACGCAGTATTTT. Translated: CASSLAGSTDTQYF.

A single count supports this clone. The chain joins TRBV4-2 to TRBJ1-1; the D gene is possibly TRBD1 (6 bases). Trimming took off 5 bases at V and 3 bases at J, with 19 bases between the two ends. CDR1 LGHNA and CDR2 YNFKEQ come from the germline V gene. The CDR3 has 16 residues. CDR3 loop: CASSYNPTGLDTEAFF. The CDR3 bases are TGTGCCAGCAGCTACAACCCAACAGGGCTGGACACTGAAGCTTTCTTT.

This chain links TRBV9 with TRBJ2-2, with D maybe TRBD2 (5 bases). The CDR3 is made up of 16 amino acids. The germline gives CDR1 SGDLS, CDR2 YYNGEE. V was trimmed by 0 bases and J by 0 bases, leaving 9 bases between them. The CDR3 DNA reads TGTGCCAGCAGCGTAGTCTCGGGGTCGAACACCGGGGAGCTGTTTTTT. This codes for CASSVVSGSNTGELFF.

The CDR3 here is CASSLYREGGNEQYF. As DNA, the CDR3 is TGTGCCAGCAGCCTCTACAGGGAGGGAGGAAACGAGCAGTACTTC. This chain uses TRBV28 with TRBJ2-7, with a tentative D call TRBD2 (7 bases). Between the trimmed V and J ends, which lost 6 bases and 5 bases, there was a span of 20 bases. This CDR3 contains 15 residues. Germline CDR1 and CDR2: MDHEN and SYDVKM.

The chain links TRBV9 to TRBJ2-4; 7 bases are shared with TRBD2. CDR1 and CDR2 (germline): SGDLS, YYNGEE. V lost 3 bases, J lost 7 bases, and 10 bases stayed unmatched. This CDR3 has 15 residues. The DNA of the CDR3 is TGTGCCAGCAGCGGGGCATGGCGGGAGAATAACATTCAGTACTTC. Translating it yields CASSGAWRENNIQYF.

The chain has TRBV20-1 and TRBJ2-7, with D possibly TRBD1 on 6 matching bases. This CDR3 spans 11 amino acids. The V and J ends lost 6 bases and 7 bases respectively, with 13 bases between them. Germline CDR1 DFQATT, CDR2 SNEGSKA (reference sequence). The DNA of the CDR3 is TGCAGTGCCCGGCGAGGGGGAGAGCAGTACTTC. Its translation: CSARRGGEQYF.

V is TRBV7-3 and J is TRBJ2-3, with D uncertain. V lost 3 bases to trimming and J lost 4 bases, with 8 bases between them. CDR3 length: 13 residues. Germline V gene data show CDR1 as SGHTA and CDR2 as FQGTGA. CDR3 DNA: TGTGCCAGCAGCTTTACTGGTCCAGATACGCAGTATTTT. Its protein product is CASSFTGPDTQYF.

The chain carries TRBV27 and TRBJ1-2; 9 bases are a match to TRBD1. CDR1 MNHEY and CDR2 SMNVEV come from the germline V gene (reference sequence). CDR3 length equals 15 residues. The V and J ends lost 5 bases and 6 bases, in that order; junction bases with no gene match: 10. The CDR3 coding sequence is TGTGCCAGCAGTGATTACAGGGGGCGCGGCAATGGCTACACCTTC. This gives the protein CASSDYRGRGNGYTF.

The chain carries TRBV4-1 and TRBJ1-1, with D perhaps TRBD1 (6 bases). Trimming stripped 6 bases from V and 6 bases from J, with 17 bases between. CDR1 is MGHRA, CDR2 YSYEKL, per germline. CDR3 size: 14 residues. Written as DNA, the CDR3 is TGCGCCAGCAGTCCCGGGACACGGACGTCTGAAGCTTTCTTT. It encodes CASSPGTRTSEAFF.

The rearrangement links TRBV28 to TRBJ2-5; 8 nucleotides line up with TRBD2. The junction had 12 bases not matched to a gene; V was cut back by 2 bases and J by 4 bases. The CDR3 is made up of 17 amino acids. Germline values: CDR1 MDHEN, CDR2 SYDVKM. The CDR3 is CASSLPTTSAKGETQYF. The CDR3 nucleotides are TGTGCCAGCAGTTTACCAACGACTAGCGCGAAAGGAGAGACCCAGTACTTC.

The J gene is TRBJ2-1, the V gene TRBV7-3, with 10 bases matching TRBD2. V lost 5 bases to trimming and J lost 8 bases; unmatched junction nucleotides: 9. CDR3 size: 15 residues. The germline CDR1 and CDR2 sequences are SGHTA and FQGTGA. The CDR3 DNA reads TGTGCCAGCAGCCCGCTAGCGGGAGTTTCAGATGAGCAGTTCTTC. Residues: CASSPLAGVSDEQFF.

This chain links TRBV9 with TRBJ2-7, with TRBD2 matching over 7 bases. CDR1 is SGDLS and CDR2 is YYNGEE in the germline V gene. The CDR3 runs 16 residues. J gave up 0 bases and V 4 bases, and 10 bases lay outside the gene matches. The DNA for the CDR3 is TGTGCCAGCAGCCCACGTGGGCCGGGGGGCTCCTACGAGCAGTACTTC. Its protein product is CASSPRGPGGSYEQYF.

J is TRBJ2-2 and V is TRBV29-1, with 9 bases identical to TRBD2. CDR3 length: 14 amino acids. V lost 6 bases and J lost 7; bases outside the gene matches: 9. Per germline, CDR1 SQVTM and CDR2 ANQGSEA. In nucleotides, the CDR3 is TGCAGCGTCGGGGTAGCGGGAGCAGGCGGGGAGCTGTTTTTT. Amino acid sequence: CSVGVAGAGGELFF.

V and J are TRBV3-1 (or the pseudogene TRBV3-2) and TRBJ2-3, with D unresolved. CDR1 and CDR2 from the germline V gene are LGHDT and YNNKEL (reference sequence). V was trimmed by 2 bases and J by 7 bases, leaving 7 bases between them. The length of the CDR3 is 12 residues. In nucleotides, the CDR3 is TGTGCCAGCAGCCAATATCTCTATACGCAGTATTTT. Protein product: CASSQYLYTQYF.